This T cell receptor beta chain was documented in a study of blood T cell repertoires in COVID-19. Turning to the study itself: Acute and convalescent COVID-19 samples came from the United States, Italy and Spain. From T cells, B-cell-depleted T cells, or PBMCs came the material, which was cDNA or gDNA.

Under the authors' procedure: The authors estimated nucleated cell counts from reference gene primer amplification. TCRdb's copy holds only in-frame clones and misses some; the assay was immunoSEQ multiplex PCR. D and trimming come from the DNA, and the V and J calls and clone size come from that table. The sample lists about 73,000 clones, 65% to 85% seen once, with about 3.9% in the top ten. The germline V gene has CDR1 MNHEY and CDR2 SVGAGI. This CDR3 has 16 residues. V was cut by 0 bases and J by 8 bases, with 16 bases left in between. The sequence was obtained from a woman aged 55-70 years with acute or convalescent COVID-19. Sequences were obtained from peripheral blood. The chain recombines TRBV6-5 with TRBJ1-4, with D possibly TRBD1 on 5 matching bases. CDR3 region: CASSYSQAMGQEKLFF. The CDR3 bases are TGTGCCAGCAGTTACTCGCAGGCCATGGGGCAGGAAAAACTGTTTTTT.